The 29 T cell receptor beta chains listed next were all sequenced from one sample in a study of T cell clonotyping in hematopoietic cell transplantation. Clones were read by immunoSEQ multiplex PCR, and TCRdb kept only the in-frame ones, dropping some. This sample has roughly 16,000 clones, with 80% to 95% found just once. Source material: peripheral blood mononuclear cells. These receptors were collected from a man aged 40-49 years in good health. Some clones in this sample may be carry-over from other donors' samples.

The CDR3 bases are TGCGCCAGCCAACCCACGGCGGGATCCTCCTACAATGAGCAGTTCTTC. Amino acid sequence: CASQPTAGSSYNEQFF. This chain connects TRBV4-1 to TRBJ2-1; a weak D match, TRBD2 (6 bases). The V and J ends lost 8 bases and 0 bases respectively, with 17 bases between them. Germline loops: CDR1 MGHRA, CDR2 YSYEKL. The CDR3 has 16 amino acids.

For the CDR3, the DNA is TGTGCCAGTAGCCTGACCCAGGGCAACACTGAAGCTTTCTTT. The encoded protein is CASSLTQGNTEAFF. V and J are TRBV19 and TRBJ1-1; maybe TRBD1 (5 bases). The CDR3 covers 14 residues. The germline V gene has CDR1 LNHDA and CDR2 SQIVND (reference sequence). The ends were cut back, 6 bases at V and 2 bases at J, with 13 bases in the middle.

The V gene is TRBV7-9, the J gene TRBJ1-3; possible D gene TRBD1, 5 bases. This CDR3 comprises 16 residues. Per the germline V gene, CDR1 is SEHNR and CDR2 is FQNEAQ (reference sequence). Trimming removed 5 bases at V and 1 base at J, with 15 bases between. CDR3: CASSPRDHISGNTIYF. The CDR3 DNA is TGTGCCAGCAGCCCCCGGGACCACATATCTGGAAACACCATATATTTT.

The V call is TRBV4-3, the J call TRBJ2-7, with no clear D. Trimming removed 3 bases from V and 3 bases from J, with 12 bases in between. The CDR3 is 14 amino acids. Germline V gene data show CDR1 as LGHNA and CDR2 as YSLEER. The CDR3, as DNA: TGCGCCAGCAGCCAGACCTCGGACGGCTACGAGCAGTACTTC. This encodes CASSQTSDGYEQYF.

CDR3 nucleotide sequence: TGTGCCAGCAGTGAGTACCCCCGGGACGAGCAGTACTTC. It encodes CASSEYPRDEQYF. This chain connects TRBV25-1 to TRBJ2-7; D ambiguous. There are 13 residues in the CDR3. V was clipped by 3 bases and J by 5 bases, with 11 bases between them. Germline CDR1 MGHDK, CDR2 SYGVNS.

The rearrangement joins TRBV29-1 to TRBJ1-2, with no clear D. V was pared by 4 bases and J by 4 bases, with 10 bases between. The germline V gene has CDR1 SQVTM and CDR2 ANQGSEA. This CDR3 region has 12 residues. This chain's CDR3 is CSVGHNSYGYTF. Here the CDR3 DNA reads TGCAGCGTTGGCCACAATTCCTATGGCTACACCTTC.

The rearrangement links TRBV30 to TRBJ2-7; 7 bases agree with TRBD1. The CDR3 has 13 amino acids. CDR1 is GTSNPN, CDR2 SVGIG, per germline (reference sequence). Trimming at V came to 0 bases and at J to 5 bases, leaving 4 bases not matched to a gene. For the CDR3, the DNA is TGTGCCTGGAGTGTAACAGGGGTGGACGAGCAGTACTTC. Translating it yields CAWSVTGVDEQYF.

The chain recombines TRBV5-6 with TRBJ1-2; TRBD1 aligns across 7 bases. J gave up 4 bases and V 7 bases, and 7 bases lay outside the gene matches. The germline V gene has CDR1 SGHDT and CDR2 YYEEEE. The CDR3 loop spans 13 amino acids. The CDR3 protein is CASRRGTAYGYTF. DNA for the CDR3: TGTGCCAGCCGCCGCGGGACAGCCTATGGCTACACCTTC.

This chain links TRBV6-1 with TRBJ1-3; perhaps TRBD1 as D (6 bases). This CDR3 has 18 residues. V dropped 4 bases and J dropped 1 base, with 20 bases sitting between them. CDR1 and CDR2 (germline): MNHNS, SASEGT. For the CDR3, the DNA is TGTGCCAGCAGTGCCCGGGACAAGCCCGCCGTTTCTGGAAACACCATATATTTT. This gives the protein CASSARDKPAVSGNTIYF.

The rearrangement links TRBV5-4 to TRBJ2-1; tentatively, D is TRBD2 (6 bases). Deletions cut 3 bases from V and 0 bases from J, with 13 bases between. The CDR3 runs to 16 residues. CDR1 SGHNT and CDR2 YYREEE come from the germline V gene (reference sequence). This chain's CDR3 is CASSSRRDFSYNEQFF. The CDR3 DNA sequence: TGTGCCAGCAGCTCGCGGCGGGACTTCTCCTACAATGAGCAGTTCTTC.

The chain recombines TRBV6-6 with TRBJ2-7, with D uncertain. Deletions cut 5 bases from V and 3 bases from J, with 11 bases between. Germline assignment: CDR1 MNHNY and CDR2 SVGAGI (reference sequence). The CDR3 consists of 13 residues. This CDR3 is CASSQPPDYEQYF. Here the CDR3 DNA reads TGTGCCAGCAGTCAACCCCCCGACTACGAGCAGTACTTC.

This sequence joins TRBV2 and TRBJ1-2; D is perhaps TRBD1 (6 bases). Germline V gene data show CDR1 as SNHLY and CDR2 as FYNNEI. V was pared by 6 bases and J by 3 bases, with 11 bases between. The CDR3 covers 13 residues. The CDR3 DNA is TGTGCCAGCAGCACCGGGACATACTATGGCTACACCTTC. It specifies CASSTGTYYGYTF.

The chain uses TRBV4-3 and TRBJ1-2, with no clear D. Germline values: CDR1 LGHNA, CDR2 YSLEER. V was pared by 1 base and J by 4 bases, with 10 bases between. The CDR3 covers 14 residues. CDR3 nucleotide sequence: TGCGCCAGCAGCCAAGCTATACGGGCCTATGGCTACACCTTC. This translates into CASSQAIRAYGYTF.

V and J are TRBV7-9 and TRBJ1-3, with TRBD1 matching 8 bases. This CDR3 spans 17 amino acids. Germline V gene sequence: CDR1 SEHNR, CDR2 FQNEAQ (reference sequence). Unmatched junction bases numbered 9, after V lost 5 bases and J lost 0 bases. CDR3: CASSIGQGIYSGNTIYF. As DNA, the CDR3 is TGTGCCAGCAGCATTGGACAGGGAATTTACTCTGGAAACACCATATATTTT.

This sequence joins TRBV6-7 and TRBJ2-3; D is uncertain. TRBV6-7 is flagged as an ORF with uncertain function. Deletions cut 3 bases from V and 1 base from J, with 14 bases between. The CDR3 has 16 residues. CDR3 region: CASSYTLGQGTDTQYF. DNA of the CDR3: TGTGCCAGCAGTTATACCCTCGGGCAGGGCACAGATACGCAGTATTTT.

The chain combines TRBV5-1 with TRBJ2-5, with D hard to call. This CDR3 comprises 12 residues. Germline assignment: CDR1 SGHRS and CDR2 YFSETQ. The V end lost 0 bases, the J end lost 3 bases, and 3 bases lay between the germline ends. CDR3 sequence: CASSLDKETQYF. The CDR3 nucleotides are TGCGCCAGCAGCTTGGACAAAGAGACCCAGTACTTC.

The chain recombines TRBV7-2 with TRBJ1-5; D is unresolved. Trimming cost V 4 bases and J 2 bases, with 6 bases left between them. The CDR3 extends over 13 amino acids. Germline V gives CDR1 SGHTA, CDR2 FQGNSA. The CDR3 region is CASSWQGNQPQHF. Written as DNA, the CDR3 is TGTGCCAGCAGCTGGCAGGGCAATCAGCCCCAGCATTTT.

The chain has TRBV30 and TRBJ2-5; 10 positions agree with TRBD2. CDR3 length equals 16 residues. Germline V gene lookup returns CDR1 GTSNPN and CDR2 SVGIG (reference sequence). J gave up 1 base and V 3 bases, and 8 bases lay outside the gene matches. CDR3 protein: CAWRTISGRSQETQYF. CDR3 DNA sequence: TGTGCCTGGAGAACAATTAGCGGGAGGAGCCAAGAGACCCAGTACTTC.

The gene calls are TRBV28 and TRBJ1-4; 7 bases fit TRBD1. Germline lookup yields CDR1 MDHEN and CDR2 SYDVKM. The CDR3 has 15 amino acids. Trimming at V came to 8 bases and at J to 4 bases, leaving 10 bases not matched to a gene. The CDR3 protein is CASYRRGQGNEKLFF. DNA for the CDR3: TGTGCCAGCTATAGGAGGGGGCAGGGTAATGAAAAACTGTTTTTT.

This chain connects TRBV30 to TRBJ1-1; D is possibly TRBD1 (5 bases). V shed 1 base and J shed 4 bases, with 10 bases lying between them. There are 13 residues in the CDR3. The germline gives CDR1 GTSNPN, CDR2 SVGIG (reference sequence). The CDR3 DNA sequence: TGTGCCTGGAGTGCTGGGACGGGCACTGAAGCTTTCTTT. Its protein is CAWSAGTGTEAFF.

The chain recombines TRBV6-5 with TRBJ2-7; D tentatively reads TRBD1 or TRBD2 (6 bases each). Germline lookup yields CDR1 MNHEY and CDR2 SVGAGI. The CDR3 is 15 amino acids. Trimming stripped 0 bases from V and 1 base from J, with 10 bases between. The CDR3 spells CASSYSRDNSYEQYF. Here the CDR3 DNA reads TGTGCCAGCAGTTACTCGCGGGACAATTCCTACGAGCAGTACTTC.

The V and J genes are TRBV2 and TRBJ1-2, with D unclear. The CDR3 runs 14 residues. Germline assignment: CDR1 SNHLY and CDR2 FYNNEI. V was shortened by 5 bases and J by 0 bases, with 10 bases between the two germline ends. The chain's CDR3 is CASSTPATNYGYTF. The DNA of the CDR3 is TGTGCCAGCAGTACACCTGCGACTAACTATGGCTACACCTTC.

The chain joins TRBV10-3 to TRBJ1-4; no clear D. Trimming removed 6 bases at V and 3 bases at J, with 26 bases between. Germline assignment: CDR1 ENHRY and CDR2 SYGVKD. The CDR3 has 19 residues. The CDR3 loop reads CAISVTGIFLLPPNEKLFF. Here the CDR3 DNA reads TGTGCCATCAGCGTCACCGGGATCTTCCTCTTGCCACCTAATGAAAAACTGTTTTTT.

The gene calls are TRBV28 and TRBJ2-1, with D tentatively TRBD1 (6 bases). Per germline, CDR1 MDHEN and CDR2 SYDVKM. The length of the CDR3 is 14 residues. Between the trimmed V and J ends, which lost 5 bases and 1 base, there was a span of 9 bases. The CDR3 DNA reads as TGTGCCAGCAGTCCCGGGACATCCTACAATGAGCAGTTCTTC. Protein: CASSPGTSYNEQFF.

This clone came up once. This sequence joins TRBV4-2 and TRBJ1-5, with a weak D call TRBD1 (5 bases). From germline, CDR1 is LGHNA and CDR2 YNFKEQ. The CDR3 contains 16 residues. V lost 3 bases and J 7 bases, leaving 19 bases between the germline ends. CDR3 amino acids: CASSQDGEGQRQPQHF. CDR3 coding DNA: TGTGCCAGCAGCCAGGATGGAGAGGGGCAGCGACAGCCCCAGCATTTT.

The V gene is TRBV9, the J gene TRBJ1-1; TRBD1 might be the D (5 bases). The length of the CDR3 is 16 residues. CDR1 SGDLS and CDR2 YYNGEE come from the germline V gene. Trimming pared 0 bases from V and 0 bases from J, leaving 12 bases between. The CDR3 spells CASSVGPRDMNTEAFF. In nucleotides, the CDR3 is TGTGCCAGCAGCGTAGGACCCAGGGATATGAACACTGAAGCTTTCTTT.

This chain connects TRBV5-6 to TRBJ2-6, with D unresolved. Germline loops: CDR1 SGHDT, CDR2 YYEEEE. V lost 0 bases, J lost 5 bases, and 9 bases lay in between. This CDR3 is 15 amino acids long. This CDR3 reads CASSLGRGWANVLTF. The CDR3 coding sequence is TGTGCCAGCAGCTTGGGGCGTGGCTGGGCCAACGTCCTGACTTTC. The full variable domain, with the rest looked up from reference TRBV5-6 and TRBJ2-6, is DAGVTQSPTHLIKTRGQQVTLRCSPKSGHDTVSWYQQALGQGPQFIFQYYEEEERQRGNFPDRFSGHQFPNYSSELNVNALLLGDSALYLCASSLGRGWANVLTFGAGSRLTVL.

The rearrangement joins TRBV7-9 to TRBJ1-1; D is unclear. The CDR3 is 14 amino acids. The V end lost 4 bases, the J end lost 8 bases, and 17 bases lay between the germline ends. CDR1 SEHNR and CDR2 FQNEAQ come from the germline V gene (reference sequence). Here the CDR3 reads CASSSGYNGLEAFF. CDR3 sequence (DNA): TGTGCCAGCAGCTCGGGCTATAACGGTTTGGAAGCTTTCTTT.

This chain uses TRBV7-3 with TRBJ1-3, with D hard to call. The CDR3 is 15 residues long. Trimming cost V 5 bases and J 0 bases, with 11 bases left between them. Germline CDR1 is SGHTA and CDR2 is FQGTGA. CDR3 coding DNA: TGTGCCAGCAGCATCCACGGAGACTCTGGAAACACCATATATTTT. It translates to CASSIHGDSGNTIYF.